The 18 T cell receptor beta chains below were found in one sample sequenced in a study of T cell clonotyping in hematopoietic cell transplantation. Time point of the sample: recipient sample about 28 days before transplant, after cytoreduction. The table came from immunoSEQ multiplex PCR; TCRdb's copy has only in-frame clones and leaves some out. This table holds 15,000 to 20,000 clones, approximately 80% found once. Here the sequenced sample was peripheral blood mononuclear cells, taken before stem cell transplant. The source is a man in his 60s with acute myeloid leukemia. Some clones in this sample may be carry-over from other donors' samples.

In DNA form, the CDR3 reads TGTGCCAGTAGTATAGTTGATCAGCCCCAGCATTTT. Its protein is CASSIVDQPQHF. The J gene is TRBJ1-5, the V gene TRBV19; D uncertain. Trimming stripped 1 base from V and 5 bases from J, with 3 bases between. Germline V lookup: CDR1 LNHDA, CDR2 SQIVND (reference sequence). This CDR3 comprises 12 residues.

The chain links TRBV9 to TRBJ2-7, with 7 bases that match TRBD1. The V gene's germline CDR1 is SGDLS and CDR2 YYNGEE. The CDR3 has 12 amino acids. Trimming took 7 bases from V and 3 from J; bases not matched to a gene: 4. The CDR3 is CASGQADYEQYF. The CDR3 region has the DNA TGTGCCAGCGGACAGGCCGACTACGAGCAGTACTTC.

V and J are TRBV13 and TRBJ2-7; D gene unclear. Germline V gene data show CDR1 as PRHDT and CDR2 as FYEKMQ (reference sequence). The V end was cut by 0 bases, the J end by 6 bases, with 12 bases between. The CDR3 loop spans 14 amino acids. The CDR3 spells CASSLGRGNPEQYF. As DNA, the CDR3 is TGTGCCAGCAGCTTAGGTCGTGGGAATCCCGAGCAGTACTTC. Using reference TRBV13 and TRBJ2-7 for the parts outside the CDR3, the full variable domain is AAGVIQSPRHLIKEKRETATLKCYPIPRHDTVYWYQQGPGQDPQFLISFYEKMQSDKGSIPDRFSAQQFSDYHSELNMSSLELGDSALYFCASSLGRGNPEQYFGPGTRLTVT.

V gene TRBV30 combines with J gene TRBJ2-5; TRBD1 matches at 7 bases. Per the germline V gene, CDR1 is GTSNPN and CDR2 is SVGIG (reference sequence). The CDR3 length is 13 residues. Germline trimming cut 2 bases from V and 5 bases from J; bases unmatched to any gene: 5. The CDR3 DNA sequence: TGTGCCTGGAGTCCAGACAGGGACGAGACCCAGTACTTC. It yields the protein CAWSPDRDETQYF.

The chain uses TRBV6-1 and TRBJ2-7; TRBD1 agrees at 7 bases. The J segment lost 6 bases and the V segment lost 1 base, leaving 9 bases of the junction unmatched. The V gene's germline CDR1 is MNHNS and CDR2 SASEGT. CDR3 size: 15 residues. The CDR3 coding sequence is TGTGCCAGCAGTGAAGTCTTTGACAGGGCGATCGAGCAGTACTTC. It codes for CASSEVFDRAIEQYF.

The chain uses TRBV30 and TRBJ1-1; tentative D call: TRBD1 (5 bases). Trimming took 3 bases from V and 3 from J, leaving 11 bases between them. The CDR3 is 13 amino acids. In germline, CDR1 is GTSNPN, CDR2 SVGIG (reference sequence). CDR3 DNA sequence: TGTGCCTGGAGACACGGGGGGGACACTGAAGCTTTCTTT. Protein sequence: CAWRHGGDTEAFF.

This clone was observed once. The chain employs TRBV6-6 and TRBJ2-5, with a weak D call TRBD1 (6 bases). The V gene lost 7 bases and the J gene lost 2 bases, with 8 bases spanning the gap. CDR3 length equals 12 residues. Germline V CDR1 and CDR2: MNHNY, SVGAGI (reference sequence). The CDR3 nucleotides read TGTGCCAGCACGGACAGTCAAGAGACCCAGTACTTC. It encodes CASTDSQETQYF.

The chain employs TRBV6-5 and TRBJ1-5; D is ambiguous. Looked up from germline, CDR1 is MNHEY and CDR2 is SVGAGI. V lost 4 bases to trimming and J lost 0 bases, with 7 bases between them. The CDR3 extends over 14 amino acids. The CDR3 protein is CASSFTYSNQPQHF. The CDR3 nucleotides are TGTGCCAGCAGTTTCACGTATAGCAATCAGCCCCAGCATTTT.

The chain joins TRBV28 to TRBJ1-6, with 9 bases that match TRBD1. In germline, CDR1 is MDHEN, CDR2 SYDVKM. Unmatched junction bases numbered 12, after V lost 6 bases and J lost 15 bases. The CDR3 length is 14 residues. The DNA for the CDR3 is TGTGCCAGCAGGGAACAGGGGGCCGGAGTGGTCCTCCACTTT. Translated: CASREQGAGVVLHF. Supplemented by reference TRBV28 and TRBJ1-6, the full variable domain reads DVKVTQSSRYLVKRTGEKVFLECVQDMDHENMFWYRQDPGLGLRLIYFSYDVKMKEKGDIPEGYSVSREKKERFSLILESASTNQTSMYLCASREQGAGVVLHFGNGTRLTVT.

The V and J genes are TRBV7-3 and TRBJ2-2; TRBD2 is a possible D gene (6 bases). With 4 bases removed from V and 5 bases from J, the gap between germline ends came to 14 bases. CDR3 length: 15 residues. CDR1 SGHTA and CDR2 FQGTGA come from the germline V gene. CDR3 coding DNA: TGTGCCAGCAGCTCTTCTCTGGCGGGGACCGGGGAGCTGTTTTTT. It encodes CASSSSLAGTGELFF.

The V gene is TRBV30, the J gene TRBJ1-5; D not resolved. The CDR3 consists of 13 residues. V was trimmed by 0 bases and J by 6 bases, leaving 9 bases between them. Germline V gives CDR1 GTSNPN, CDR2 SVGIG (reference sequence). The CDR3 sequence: CAWSVDSSQPQHF. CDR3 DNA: TGTGCCTGGAGTGTCGATTCGAGTCAGCCCCAGCATTTT.

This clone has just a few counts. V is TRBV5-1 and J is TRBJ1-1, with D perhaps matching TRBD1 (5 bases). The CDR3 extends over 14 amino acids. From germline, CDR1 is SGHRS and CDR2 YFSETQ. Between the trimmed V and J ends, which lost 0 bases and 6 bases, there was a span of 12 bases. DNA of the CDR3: TGCGCCAGCAGCTTGGAGCCAGGGCTCCCTGAAGCTTTCTTT. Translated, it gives CASSLEPGLPEAFF.

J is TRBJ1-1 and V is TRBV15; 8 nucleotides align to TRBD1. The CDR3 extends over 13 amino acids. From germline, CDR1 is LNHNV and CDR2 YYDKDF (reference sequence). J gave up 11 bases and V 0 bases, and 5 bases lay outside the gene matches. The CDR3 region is CATSRDRTGSAFF. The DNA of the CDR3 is TGTGCCACCAGCAGAGATCGGACAGGGTCTGCTTTCTTT.

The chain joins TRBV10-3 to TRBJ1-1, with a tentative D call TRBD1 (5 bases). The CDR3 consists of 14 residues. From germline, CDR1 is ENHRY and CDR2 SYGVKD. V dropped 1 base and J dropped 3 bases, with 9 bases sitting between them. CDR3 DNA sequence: TGTGCCATCAGTGAGTTTGGGGGGGACACTGAAGCTTTCTTT. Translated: CAISEFGGDTEAFF.

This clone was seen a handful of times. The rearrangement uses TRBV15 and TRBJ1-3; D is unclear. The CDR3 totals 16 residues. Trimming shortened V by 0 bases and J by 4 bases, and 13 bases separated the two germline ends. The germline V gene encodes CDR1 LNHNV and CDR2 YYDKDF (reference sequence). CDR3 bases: TGTGCCACCAGCAGAGATCGGAACATCGCGGGAAACACCATATATTTT. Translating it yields CATSRDRNIAGNTIYF.

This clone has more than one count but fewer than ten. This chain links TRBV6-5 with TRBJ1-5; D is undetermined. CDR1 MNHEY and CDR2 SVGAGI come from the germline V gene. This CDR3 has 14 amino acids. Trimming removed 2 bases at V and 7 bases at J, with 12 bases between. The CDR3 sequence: CASSYGQEAQPQHF. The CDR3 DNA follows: TGTGCCAGCAGTTACGGGCAGGAGGCGCAGCCCCAGCATTTT.

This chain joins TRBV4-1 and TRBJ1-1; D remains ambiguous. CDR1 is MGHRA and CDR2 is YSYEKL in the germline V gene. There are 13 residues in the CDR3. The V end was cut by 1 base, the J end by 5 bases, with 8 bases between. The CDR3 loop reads CASSQVVGTEAFF. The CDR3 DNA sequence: TGCGCCAGCAGCCAAGTGGTAGGAACTGAAGCTTTCTTT.

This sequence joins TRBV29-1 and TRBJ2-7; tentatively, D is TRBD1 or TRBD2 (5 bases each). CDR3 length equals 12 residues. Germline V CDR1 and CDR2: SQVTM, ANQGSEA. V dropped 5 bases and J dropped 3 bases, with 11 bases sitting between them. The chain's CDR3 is CSVWGTNYEQYF. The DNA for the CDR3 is TGCAGCGTTTGGGGGACGAACTACGAGCAGTACTTC.